The TCR beta chain under discussion was sequenced for a study of shared T cell receptors in the human thymus (dated by TCRdb to the early 2020s). Concerning the study at large: The study examined how self-reactive, shared T-cell receptor alpha chains are generated in the human thymus.

Libraries were constructed by the immunoSEQ multiplex PCR assay. TCRdb took this table from immuneACCESS and kept in-frame rearrangements with V and J called. Such tables lack part of the clones; where checked against another copy, unresolved V genes explain under half of the gap, and the rest is unexplained. This sample comprises about 660,000 clones, roughly 90% of them detected only once. 0.0095% to 0.012% of the sample rests with the top ten. The germline V gene encodes CDR1 SEHNR and CDR2 FQNEAQ (reference sequence). Germline trimming: 5 bases from V, 5 bases from J; junction bases outside gene matches: 13. Counted from cysteine to phenylalanine, this CDR3 has 17 amino acids. Of all the DNA, just the CDR3 is kept, 51 bases in frame from base 1. This clone was observed once. Its binding antigen is unknown. The input lacks base qualities; no much larger clone sits a single base away. The same data also went into a second study, on human thymus T cells. As the second publication notes: In Finland, the donors were immunologically healthy infants who were having open corrective cardiac surgery for congenital heart defects. Thymus tissue was collected as surgical resects that were removed during corrective cardiac surgery. Usage of V and J gene segments appeared to be biased in both the thymic and the peripheral blood repertoires. The related research found that thymic TCR repertoires overlapped highly between unrelated individuals. The study described the TCR alpha and beta repertoires in fewer than 10 infant thymus samples and a handful of matching peripheral blood samples. The cohort included several male and a couple of female infants, with donor ages spanning 7 to 244 days. Thymocytes were mechanically released from the tissue and were stored as pellets of 10-30 million cells at -70 degrees C. A QIAsymphony instrument was used to extract genomic DNA from frozen cell pellets. TCRB and TCRAD loci were amplified from a standardized quantity of quality-controlled genomic DNA using the immunoSEQ multiplex PCR assay. Amplicons spanned the V(D)J region at a length sufficient to cover the CDR3 and identify V and J genes. Amplicon sequencing was performed on an Illumina platform through the commercial immunoSEQ service. Primer bias and sequencing errors were corrected as previously described, and TCRAD and TCRB definitions were based on the IMGT database. Repertoires were analysed with immunoSEQ Analyzer 3.0 and VDJTools, covering basic statistics, V/J segment usage, diversity estimates, rarefaction and pairwise overlap. To estimate diversity, the Chao1, ChaoE, Efron-Thisted, Shannon and inverse Simpson indices were applied, and diversity was also estimated on datasets down-sampled to the smallest sample. For repertoire overlap, CDR3 nucleotide sequence, V gene and J gene had to match strictly, and clustering was done by Jaccard-based multidimensional scaling. On average, thymus samples yielded some 810,000 unique TCRB clonotypes, whereas blood samples yielded approximately 84,000.

Sequenced material: thymocytes. Recombination joined TRBV7-9 with TRBJ2-5; a stretch of 11 junction bases matches TRBD1. The sequence derives from a boy in the first two years of life with a congenital heart defect. Donor details come from another sample of the same person, matched by shared clones. The CDR3 here reads CASSLREGTGGGETQYF. The DNA reads as follows: TGTGCCAGCAGCCTACGGGAAGGGACAGGGGGAGGTGAGACCCAGTACTTC.